The clone carrying this T cell receptor beta chain was counted a few times. Its antigen remains unknown. The entry originates in a study of beta chain features in type 1 diabetes. Study at large: Patients looked much like healthy donors when it came to age, gender and cell yields. Investigators examined around 110 million sorted cells across all samples.

Expressed TCRB transcripts were sequenced because the isolated RNA had all been reverse transcribed beforehand. The protocol was immunoSEQ multiplex PCR, while the TCRdb copy is restricted to in-frame clones and leaves out a portion. The table has about 660,000 clones, around an eighth seen once. Via CD45RO/CCR7/CD25/CD127/CD95/CD27, cells of the CD4+ naive, central memory, regulatory and stem cell-like memory subsets were sorted. The CDR3 is made up of 15 amino acids. Between the trimmed V and J ends, which lost 4 bases and 3 bases, there was a span of 15 bases. Germline CDR1 is LGHNA and CDR2 is YSLEER. Whole-study findings and limits: Lower insertion and higher deletion counts appeared at VDJ junctions in type 1 diabetes patients. Moderate yet significant TCRB CDR3 shortening was seen in Type 1 diabetes patients in all four CD4+ subsets.

This sequence was found in a man aged 18 to 29 with type 1 diabetes. Sequenced: naive CD4+ T cells from blood. The chain carries TRBV4-3 and TRBJ1-1; maybe TRBD1 (5 bases). The chain's CDR3 is CASSLGAGADTEAFF. CDR3 bases: TGCGCCAGCAGCCTCGGGGCCGGGGCGGACACTGAAGCTTTCTTT.